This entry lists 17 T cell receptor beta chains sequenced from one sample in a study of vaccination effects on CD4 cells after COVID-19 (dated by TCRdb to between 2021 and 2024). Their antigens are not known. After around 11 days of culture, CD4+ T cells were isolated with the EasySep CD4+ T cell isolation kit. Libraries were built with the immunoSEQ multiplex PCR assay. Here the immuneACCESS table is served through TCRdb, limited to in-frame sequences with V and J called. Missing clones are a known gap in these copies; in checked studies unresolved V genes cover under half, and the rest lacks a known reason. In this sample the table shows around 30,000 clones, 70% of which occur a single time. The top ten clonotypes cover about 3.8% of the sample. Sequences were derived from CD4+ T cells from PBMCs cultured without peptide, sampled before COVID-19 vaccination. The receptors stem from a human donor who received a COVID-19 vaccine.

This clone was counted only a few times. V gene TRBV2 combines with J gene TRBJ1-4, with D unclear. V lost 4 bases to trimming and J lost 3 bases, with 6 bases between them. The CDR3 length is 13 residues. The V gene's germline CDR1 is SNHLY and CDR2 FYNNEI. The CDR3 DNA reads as TGTGCCAGCAGTGCGACGCCTAATGAAAAACTGTTTTTT. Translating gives CASSATPNEKLFF.

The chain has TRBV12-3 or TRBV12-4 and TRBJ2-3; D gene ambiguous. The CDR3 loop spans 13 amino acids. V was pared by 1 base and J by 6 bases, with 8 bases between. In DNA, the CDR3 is TGTGCCAGCAGTTTAGTCGGGTCCGATACGCAGTATTTT. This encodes CASSLVGSDTQYF.

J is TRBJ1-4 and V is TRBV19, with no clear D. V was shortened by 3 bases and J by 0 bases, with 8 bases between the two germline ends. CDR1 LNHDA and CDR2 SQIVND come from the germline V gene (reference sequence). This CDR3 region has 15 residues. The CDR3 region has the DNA TGTGCCAGTAGTATCGACGGTGCAACTAATGAAAAACTGTTTTTT. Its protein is CASSIDGATNEKLFF.

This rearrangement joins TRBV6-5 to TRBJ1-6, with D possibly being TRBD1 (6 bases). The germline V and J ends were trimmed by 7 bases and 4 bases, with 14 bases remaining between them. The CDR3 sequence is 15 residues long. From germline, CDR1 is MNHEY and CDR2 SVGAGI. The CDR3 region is CASKAEGGYNSPLHF. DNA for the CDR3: TGTGCCAGCAAGGCGGAGGGGGGTTATAATTCACCCCTCCACTTT.

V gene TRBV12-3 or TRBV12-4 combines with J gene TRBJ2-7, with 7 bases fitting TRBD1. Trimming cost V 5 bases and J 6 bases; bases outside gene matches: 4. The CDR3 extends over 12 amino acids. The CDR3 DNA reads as TGTGCCAGCAGTCCGGGACAGCTCGAGCAGTACTTC. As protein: CASSPGQLEQYF.

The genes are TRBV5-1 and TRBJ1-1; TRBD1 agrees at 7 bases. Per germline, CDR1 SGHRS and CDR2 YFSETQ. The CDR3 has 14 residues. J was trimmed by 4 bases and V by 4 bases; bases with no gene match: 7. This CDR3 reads CASSPGGPGTEAFF. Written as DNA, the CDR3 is TGCGCCAGCAGCCCAGGGGGGCCGGGCACTGAAGCTTTCTTT. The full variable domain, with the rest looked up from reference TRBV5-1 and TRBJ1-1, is KAGVTQTPRYLIKTRGQQVTLSCSPISGHRSVSWYQQTPGQGLQFLFEYFSETQRNKGNFPGRFSGRQFSNSRSEMNVSTLELGDSALYLCASSPGGPGTEAFFGQGTRLTVV.

The CDR3, as DNA: TGTGCCAGTAGACCACTCCTGACAGATTACTCACCCCTCCACTTT. Residues: CASRPLLTDYSPLHF. The V and J genes are TRBV19 and TRBJ1-6; possible D gene TRBD1, 5 bases. V was shortened by 6 bases and J by 10 bases, with 19 bases between the two germline ends. The germline CDR1 and CDR2 sequences are LNHDA and SQIVND (reference sequence). The CDR3 totals 15 residues.

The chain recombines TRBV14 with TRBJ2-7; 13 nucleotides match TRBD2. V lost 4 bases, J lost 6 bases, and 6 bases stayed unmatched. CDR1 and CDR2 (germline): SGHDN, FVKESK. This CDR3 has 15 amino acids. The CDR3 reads CASSPGLAGVTEQYF. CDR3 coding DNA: TGTGCCAGCAGCCCCGGACTAGCGGGAGTTACCGAGCAGTACTTC.

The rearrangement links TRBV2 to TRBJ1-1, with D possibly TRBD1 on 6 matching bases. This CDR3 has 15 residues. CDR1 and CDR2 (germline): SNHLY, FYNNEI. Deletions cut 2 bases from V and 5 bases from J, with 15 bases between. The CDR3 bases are TGTGCCAGCAGTGAAACAAACAGGGCGGTAACTGAAGCTTTCTTT. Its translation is CASSETNRAVTEAFF.

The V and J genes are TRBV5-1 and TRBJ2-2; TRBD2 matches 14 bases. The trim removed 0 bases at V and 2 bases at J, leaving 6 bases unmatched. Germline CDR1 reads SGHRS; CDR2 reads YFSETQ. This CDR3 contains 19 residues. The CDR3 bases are TGCGCCAGCAGCTTGGCCTTAGGGACTAGCGGGGGAAACACCGGGGAGCTGTTTTTT. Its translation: CASSLALGTSGGNTGELFF. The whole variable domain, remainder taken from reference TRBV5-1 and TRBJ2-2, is KAGVTQTPRYLIKTRGQQVTLSCSPISGHRSVSWYQQTPGQGLQFLFEYFSETQRNKGNFPGRFSGRQFSNSRSEMNVSTLELGDSALYLCASSLALGTSGGNTGELFFGEGSRLTVL.

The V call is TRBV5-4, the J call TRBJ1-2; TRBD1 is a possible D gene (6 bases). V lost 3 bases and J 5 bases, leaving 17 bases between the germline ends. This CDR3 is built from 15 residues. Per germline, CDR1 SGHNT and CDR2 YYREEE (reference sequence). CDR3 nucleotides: TGTGCCAGCAGCTCCCTCCCGGACAGCAAGTATGGCTACACCTTC. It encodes CASSSLPDSKYGYTF.

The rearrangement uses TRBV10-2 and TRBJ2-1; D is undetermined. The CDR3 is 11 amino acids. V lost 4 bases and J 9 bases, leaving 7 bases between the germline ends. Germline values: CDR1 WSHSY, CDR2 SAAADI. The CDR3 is CASSAASEQFF. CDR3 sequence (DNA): TGCGCCAGCAGTGCAGCGAGTGAGCAGTTCTTC.

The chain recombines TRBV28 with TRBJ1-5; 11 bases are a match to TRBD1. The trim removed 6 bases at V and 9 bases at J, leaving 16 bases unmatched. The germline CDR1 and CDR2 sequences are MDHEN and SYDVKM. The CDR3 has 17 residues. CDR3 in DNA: TGTGCCAGCAGGGGGGGGAGTAGGGGGGACAGGGGGGTGCCCCAGCATTTT. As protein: CASRGGSRGDRGVPQHF.

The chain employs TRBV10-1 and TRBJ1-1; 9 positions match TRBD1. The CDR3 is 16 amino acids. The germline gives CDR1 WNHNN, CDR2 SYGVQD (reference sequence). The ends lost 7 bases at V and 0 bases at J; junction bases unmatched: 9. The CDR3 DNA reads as TGCGCCAGCAAGCCGGGACAGGGCGGCATGAACACTGAAGCTTTCTTT. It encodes CASKPGQGGMNTEAFF.

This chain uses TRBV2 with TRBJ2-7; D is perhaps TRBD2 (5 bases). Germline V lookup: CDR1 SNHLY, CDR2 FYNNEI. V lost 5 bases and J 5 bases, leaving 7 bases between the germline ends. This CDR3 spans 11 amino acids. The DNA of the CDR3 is TGTGCCAGCAGTCGGCGGGACGAGCAGTACTTC. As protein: CASSRRDEQYF.

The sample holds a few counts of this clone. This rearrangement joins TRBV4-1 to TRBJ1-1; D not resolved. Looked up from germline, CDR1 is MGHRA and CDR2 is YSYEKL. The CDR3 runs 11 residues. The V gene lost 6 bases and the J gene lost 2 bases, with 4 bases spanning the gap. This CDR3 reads CASRGNTEAFF. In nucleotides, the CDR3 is TGCGCCAGCAGGGGAAACACTGAAGCTTTCTTT.

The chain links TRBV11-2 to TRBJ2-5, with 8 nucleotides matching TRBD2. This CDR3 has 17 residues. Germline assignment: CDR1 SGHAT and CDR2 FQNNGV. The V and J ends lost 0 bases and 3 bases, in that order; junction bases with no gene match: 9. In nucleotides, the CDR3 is TGTGCCAGCAGCTTAGAGGGGCCAGGACTAGCTAAAGAGACCCAGTACTTC. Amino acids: CASSLEGPGLAKETQYF. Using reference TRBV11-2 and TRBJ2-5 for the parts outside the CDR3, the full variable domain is EAGVAQSPRYKIIEKRQSVAFWCNPISGHATLYWYQQILGQGPKLLIQFQNNGVVDDSQLPKDRFSAERLKGVDSTLKIQPAKLEDSAVYLCASSLEGPGLAKETQYFGPGTRLLVL.